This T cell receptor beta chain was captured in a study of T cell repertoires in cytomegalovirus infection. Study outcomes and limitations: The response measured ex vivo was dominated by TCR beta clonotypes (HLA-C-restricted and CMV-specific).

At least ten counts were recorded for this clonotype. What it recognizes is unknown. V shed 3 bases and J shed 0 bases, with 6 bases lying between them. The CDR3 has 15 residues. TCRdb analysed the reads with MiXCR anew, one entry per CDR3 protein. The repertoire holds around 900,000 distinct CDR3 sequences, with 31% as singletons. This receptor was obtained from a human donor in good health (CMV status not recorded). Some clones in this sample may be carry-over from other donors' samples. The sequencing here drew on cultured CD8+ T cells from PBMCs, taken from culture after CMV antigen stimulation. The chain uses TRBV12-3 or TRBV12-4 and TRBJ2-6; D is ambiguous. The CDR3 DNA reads TGTGCCAGCAGTTTTTGGGTCTCTGGGGCCAACGTCCTGACTTTC. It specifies CASSFWVSGANVLTF.